This T cell receptor (beta chain) came from a study of neoadjuvant anti-PD-1 for oral cavity cancer. This CDR3 is built from 14 residues. V lost 2 bases to trimming and J lost 0 bases, with 8 bases between them. Germline V CDR1 and CDR2: MGHRA, YSYEKL. Clones were sequenced by immunoSEQ multiplex PCR, and TCRdb holds only the in-frame ones, with some missing. The sample carries about 6,900 clones, about 70% recorded once. Points from the study as a whole: After neoadjuvant nivolumab, PBMC T cell clonality was significantly higher in non-responders than responders. Only three patients per response group were TCR-analyzed; validation needed.

With regard to this clone: No antigen is known for it.

The sequenced sample was PBMCs, obtained before nivolumab (anti-PD-1) treatment. The sequence came from a person aged 35-79 years with oral cavity squamous cell carcinoma. The rearrangement uses TRBV4-1 and TRBJ2-7; D is ambiguous. CDR3 protein: CASSQSDNSYEQYF. For the CDR3, the DNA is TGCGCCAGCAGCCAAAGTGACAACTCCTACGAGCAGTACTTC.